Listed here are 28 T cell receptor beta chains from one sample, sequenced in a study of shared clonotypes between healthy human individuals. Naive CD8 cells lacked CD45RO, underwent positive selection for CCR7 and left out terminally differentiated effector memory CD45RA+ cells. Profiling relied on immunoSEQ multiplex PCR, and the TCRdb table lists in-frame clones only, not all of them. The sample holds about 590,000 clones, roughly 96% seen once. Sequenced: naive CD8+ T cells sorted from blood. These receptors all come from a woman between 25 and 40 years old in good health.

This clone is a singleton in its sample. The chain carries TRBV19 and TRBJ2-5; 9 bases agree with TRBD1. Germline V CDR1 and CDR2: LNHDA, SQIVND (reference sequence). The CDR3 totals 14 residues. V trimming: 4 bases; J trimming: 1 base; junction bases outside the gene matches: 1. CDR3 bases: TGTGCCAGTAGTAAACAGGGGGCCCAAGAGACCCAGTACTTC. Translated, it gives CASSKQGAQETQYF.

This chain links TRBV6-5 with TRBJ2-1, with TRBD2 matching 10 bases. CDR1 and CDR2 from the germline V gene are MNHEY and SVGAGI. Losses at the gene ends were 0 bases for V and 16 bases for J; bases not matched to a gene: 6. This CDR3 comprises 13 residues. The CDR3 sequence is CASSYSSASGSFF. CDR3 DNA sequence: TGTGCCAGCAGTTACTCCTCGGCTAGCGGGAGTTTCTTC.

This chain's CDR3 is CASTSSLESGWAQYF. CDR3 bases: TGTGCCAGCACCTCCTCGTTAGAGTCGGGTTGGGCCCAGTACTTC. The chain couples TRBV28 to TRBJ2-5, with D unresolved. Germline V lookup: CDR1 MDHEN, CDR2 SYDVKM. The ends were cut back, 7 bases at V and 9 bases at J, with 24 bases in the middle. This CDR3 has 15 residues. The full variable domain, its missing parts supplied by reference TRBV28 and TRBJ2-5, is DVKVTQSSRYLVKRTGEKVFLECVQDMDHENMFWYRQDPGLGLRLIYFSYDVKMKEKGDIPEGYSVSREKKERFSLILESASTNQTSMYLCASTSSLESGWAQYFGPGTRLLVL.

This chain links TRBV9 with TRBJ2-1; the match to TRBD1 covers 9 bases. The CDR3 contains 14 residues. CDR1 and CDR2 from the germline V gene are SGDLS and YYNGEE. V gave up 3 bases and J gave up 8 bases; unmatched junction bases: 6. The CDR3 region is CASSADRDRDEQFF. CDR3 coding DNA: TGTGCCAGCAGCGCAGACCGGGACAGGGATGAGCAGTTCTTC.

The rearrangement joins TRBV15 to TRBJ2-1; TRBD2 is a possible D gene (6 bases). Germline CDR1 LNHNV, CDR2 YYDKDF (reference sequence). The CDR3 length is 15 residues. The V gene lost 1 base and the J gene lost 3 bases, with 10 bases spanning the gap. CDR3 nucleotide sequence: TGTGCCACCAGCAGAGGCTCTAGCGACTACAATGAGCAGTTCTTC. Encoded protein: CATSRGSSDYNEQFF.

This chain connects TRBV5-6 to TRBJ2-1, with 7 bases lining up with TRBD2. This CDR3 comprises 15 residues. CDR1 is SGHDT, CDR2 YYEEEE, per germline. After removal of 2 bases from V and 5 bases from J, the junction contained 7 bases not matched to a gene. CDR3 protein: CASSFSSGNHNEQFF. In DNA, the CDR3 is TGTGCCAGCAGCTTCAGCAGCGGGAACCACAATGAGCAGTTCTTC.

The rearrangement links TRBV19 to TRBJ2-3, with a tentative D call TRBD1 (6 bases). Trimming left V 5 bases short and J 2 bases short, with 14 bases between. The CDR3 contains 15 residues. From germline, CDR1 is LNHDA and CDR2 SQIVND (reference sequence). The CDR3 coding sequence is TGTGCCAGTAGTGGGGGCGGAGTTGTCACAGATACGCAGTATTTT. As protein: CASSGGGVVTDTQYF.

The rearrangement links TRBV5-6 to TRBJ2-5; D is unclear. The DNA end favors TRBJ2-7, so the J call may be wrong. There are 12 residues in the CDR3. Per the germline V gene, CDR1 is SGHDT and CDR2 is YYEEEE. The CDR3: CASSLYADEQYF. The CDR3 nucleotides read TGTGCCAGCAGCTTGTATGCGGACGAGCAGTACTTC.

By sample fraction, this clone is medium-sized. The chain uses TRBV4-1 and TRBJ1-1, with 7 bases matching TRBD1. This CDR3 spans 15 amino acids. The ends lost 4 bases at V and 0 bases at J; junction bases unmatched: 5. Germline CDR1 reads MGHRA; CDR2 reads YSYEKL. The CDR3 nucleotides read TGCGCCAGCAGCCTGGGACAGACTCTGAACACTGAAGCTTTCTTT. Translation: CASSLGQTLNTEAFF.

The chain is built from TRBV4-1 and TRBJ2-7, with 8 bases that match TRBD1. Trimming removed 5 bases from V and 2 bases from J; junction bases left unmatched: 8. Germline V gene data show CDR1 as MGHRA and CDR2 as YSYEKL. The CDR3 sequence is 15 residues long. CDR3 coding DNA: TGCGCCAGCAGCTTCCGGACAGGGACGGCCTACGAGCAGTACTTC. It translates to CASSFRTGTAYEQYF.

In its sample, this clone was seen once. V and J are TRBV27 and TRBJ1-1, with no clear D. Deletions cut 5 bases from V and 0 bases from J, with 16 bases between. Germline V lookup: CDR1 MNHEY, CDR2 SMNVEV (reference sequence). The CDR3 extends over 16 amino acids. This CDR3 reads CASSPIGRVLNTEAFF. The CDR3 nucleotides read TGTGCCAGCAGTCCTATCGGACGGGTATTGAACACTGAAGCTTTCTTT.

The chain employs TRBV10-3 and TRBJ2-7; D possibly corresponds to TRBD1 (5 bases). Trimming removed 6 bases from V and 5 bases from J, with 8 bases in between. CDR1 and CDR2 (germline): ENHRY, SYGVKD. The CDR3 has 11 residues. In DNA, the CDR3 is TGTGCCATCAGAAGGGGCAACGAGCAGTACTTC. It codes for CAIRRGNEQYF.

As to this clone: The identical CDR3 is also encoded by other nucleotide sequences in the sample. The chain uses TRBV28 and TRBJ1-1, with unresolved D. V lost 2 bases and J 1 base, leaving 5 bases between the germline ends. CDR1 is MDHEN and CDR2 is SYDVKM in the germline V gene. CDR3 length equals 13 residues. CDR3 DNA sequence: TGTGCCAGCAGTTTAATAAGGAACACTGAAGCTTTCTTT. Its protein is CASSLIRNTEAFF.

A word on this clone: Other DNA sequences in this sample translate to the same CDR3. V and J are TRBV6-1 and TRBJ2-7; D unresolved. Germline V CDR1 and CDR2: MNHNS, SASEGT. The V and J ends lost 0 bases and 1 base respectively, with 4 bases between them. The CDR3 has 13 residues. The DNA of the CDR3 is TGTGCCAGCAGTGAAGCGCCTTCCTACGAGCAGTACTTC. Amino acids: CASSEAPSYEQYF.

The chain carries TRBV7-6 and TRBJ2-7, with TRBD2 matching over 12 bases. This CDR3 has 15 amino acids. V shed 0 bases, J shed 7 bases, and the junction held 4 bases outside the gene matches. Germline CDR1 reads SGHVS; CDR2 reads FNYEAQ. The CDR3 bases are TGTGCCAGCAGCTTAGCCCTAGCGGGAGGGAGTGAGCAGTACTTC. Amino acids: CASSLALAGGSEQYF.

The chain joins TRBV6-5 to TRBJ2-2, with 8 bases identical to TRBD1. V shed 0 bases, J shed 3 bases, and the junction held 0 bases outside the gene matches. CDR3 size: 15 residues. Germline CDR1 is MNHEY and CDR2 is SVGAGI. The CDR3 is CASSYSTGDTGELFF. DNA for the CDR3: TGTGCCAGCAGTTACTCGACAGGGGACACCGGGGAGCTGTTTTTT.

The chain employs TRBV28 and TRBJ2-7; 8 positions agree with TRBD1. The CDR3 has 16 residues. CDR1 and CDR2 (germline): MDHEN, SYDVKM. J was trimmed by 1 base and V by 6 bases; bases with no gene match: 11. CDR3 in DNA: TGTGCCAGCAGACAAGGGCGGACAGGGACTTCCTACGAGCAGTACTTC. This encodes CASRQGRTGTSYEQYF.

CDR3 DNA: TGCAGCGTCGCTGTAGGGACCAGCTCCTACAATGAGCAGTTCTTC. It codes for CSVAVGTSSYNEQFF. This chain connects TRBV29-1 to TRBJ2-1; D may match TRBD1 or TRBD2 (5 bases each). Looked up from germline, CDR1 is SQVTM and CDR2 is ANQGSEA. Trimming removed 6 bases at V and 0 bases at J, with 15 bases between. The CDR3 is made up of 15 amino acids.

The chain uses TRBV28 and TRBJ1-2; 8 bases are shared with TRBD1. CDR3 length equals 14 residues. Germline assignment: CDR1 MDHEN and CDR2 SYDVKM. The trim removed 5 bases at V and 1 base at J, leaving 3 bases unmatched. CDR3 DNA sequence: TGTGCCAGCAGTAGGACAGGGCTTAACTATGGCTACACCTTC. It specifies CASSRTGLNYGYTF.

The chain joins TRBV10-1 to TRBJ2-2; D uncertain. This CDR3 comprises 16 residues. CDR1 and CDR2 from the germline V gene are WNHNN and SYGVQD (reference sequence). V lost 7 bases, J lost 0 bases, and 15 bases lay in between. The chain's CDR3 is CASTMAFLANTGELFF. Written as DNA, the CDR3 is TGCGCCAGCACTATGGCTTTTCTCGCGAACACCGGGGAGCTGTTTTTT.

The CDR3 DNA follows: TGTGCCAGCAGTTTATCAGGGGATGAGGGGAACACTGAAGCTTTCTTT. This codes for CASSLSGDEGNTEAFF. This chain joins TRBV28 and TRBJ1-1; a weak D match, TRBD1 (6 bases). Trimming left V 1 base short and J 1 base short, with 13 bases between. CDR1 and CDR2 from the germline V gene are MDHEN and SYDVKM. The CDR3 is 16 residues long.

The gene calls are TRBV5-6 and TRBJ1-1; D is possibly TRBD1 (5 bases). V lost 2 bases, J lost 5 bases, and 13 bases lay in between. The CDR3 sequence is 14 residues long. Germline loops: CDR1 SGHDT, CDR2 YYEEEE. The CDR3 nucleotides read TGTGCCAGCAGCTTCAAGGGGTACTGGACTGAAGCTTTCTTT. This codes for CASSFKGYWTEAFF.

This sequence joins TRBV5-5 and TRBJ1-2; TRBD1 aligns across 7 bases. J gave up 4 bases and V 5 bases, and 5 bases lay outside the gene matches. The germline V gene has CDR1 SGHKS and CDR2 YYEKEE (reference sequence). This CDR3 region has 13 residues. CDR3 DNA: TGTGCCAGCAGGTACGGGACAGCCTATGGCTACACCTTC. The encoded protein is CASRYGTAYGYTF. Using reference TRBV5-5 and TRBJ1-2 for the parts outside the CDR3, the full variable domain is DAGVTQSPTHLIKTRGQQVTLRCSPISGHKSVSWYQQVLGQGPQFIFQYYEKEERGRGNFPDRFSARQFPNYSSELNVNALLLGDSALYLCASRYGTAYGYTFGSGTRLTVV.

The V and J genes are TRBV5-1 and TRBJ1-3, with 7 bases matching TRBD1. V lost 4 bases to trimming and J lost 2 bases; unmatched junction nucleotides: 12. The CDR3 is 17 amino acids. The germline CDR1 and CDR2 sequences are SGHRS and YFSETQ. CDR3 bases: TGCGCCAGCAGCACACCCCAAACAGGGGAAACTGGAAACACCATATATTTT. Translation: CASSTPQTGETGNTIYF.

Turning to this clone: Different DNA sequences within this sample yield the same CDR3. The rearrangement joins TRBV28 to TRBJ2-1; TRBD1 is a possible D gene (5 bases). The CDR3 loop spans 14 amino acids. Germline V CDR1 and CDR2: MDHEN, SYDVKM. The V end lost 3 bases, the J end lost 1 base, and 7 bases lay between the germline ends. CDR3 in DNA: TGTGCCAGCAGTTTCCAGGGTTCCTACAATGAGCAGTTCTTC. Its translation: CASSFQGSYNEQFF.

The rearrangement uses TRBV14 and TRBJ2-1; perhaps TRBD1 as D (5 bases). The length of the CDR3 is 16 residues. Germline V gene lookup returns CDR1 SGHDN and CDR2 FVKESK. V gave up 1 base and J gave up 2 bases, with 12 bases separating them. As DNA, the CDR3 is TGTGCCAGCAGCCAAGTAAAGGGGCAGCCCTACAATGAGCAGTTCTTC. Translating gives CASSQVKGQPYNEQFF.

V gene TRBV6-5 combines with J gene TRBJ1-2, with a possible D match to TRBD1 (5 bases). Trimming shortened V by 2 bases and J by 7 bases, and 17 bases separated the two germline ends. The CDR3 covers 15 residues. Germline CDR1 reads MNHEY; CDR2 reads SVGAGI. DNA of the CDR3: TGTGCCAGCAGTTACCACGACAGTCCCGCAGGTGGCTACACCTTC. This encodes CASSYHDSPAGGYTF.

The chain links TRBV7-3 to TRBJ1-2; 8 nucleotides align to TRBD1. With 5 bases clipped from V and 6 bases from J, the junction kept 11 bases outside the gene matches. Germline values: CDR1 SGHTA, CDR2 FQGTGA. This CDR3 spans 15 amino acids. The CDR3 region is CASSPGQGSSHGYTF. DNA of the CDR3: TGTGCCAGCAGCCCTGGACAGGGATCGTCTCATGGCTACACCTTC.